This T cell receptor beta chain was found in a study of T cell changes during pregnancy in multiple sclerosis. TCRdb's table, derived via immunoSEQ multiplex PCR, lists solely in-frame clones and lacks some. Of 60,000 to 75,000 clones in the sample, roughly 92% were seen once. The CDR3 has 17 residues. Germline-derived CDR1 and CDR2 are SGDLS and YYNGEE. V lost 0 bases, J lost 0 bases, and 5 bases stayed unmatched. Sequences were derived from peripheral blood, sampled in the second trimester of pregnancy. V is TRBV9 and J is TRBJ2-1; 8 bases are shared with TRBD2. This TCR derives from a female donor with multiple sclerosis, enrolled in a pregnancy study. CDR3 in amino acids: CASSVEGLAGSYNEQFF. For the CDR3, the DNA is TGTGCCAGCAGCGTAGAAGGGCTAGCGGGCTCCTACAATGAGCAGTTCTTC.